The sequence of this T cell receptor beta chain was determined in a study of blood T cell repertoires in COVID-19. At the level of the study: PBMCs, B-cell-depleted T cells, or T cells were the source of the cDNA or gDNA that made up the material.

Authors' data handling: For nucleated cells, counts were estimated from reference gene primer amplification. Generated by immunoSEQ multiplex PCR, the TCRdb table keeps only in-frame clones and is missing some. The V and J calls and the clone size are those of that table, but D and trimming were determined from the DNA. The sample has 100,000 or so clones, about 86% seen once; the top ten hold roughly 13%. A single count supports this clone. With 0 bases removed from V and 7 bases from J, the gap between germline ends came to 18 bases. CDR1 and CDR2 from the germline V gene are LGHDT and YNNKEL (reference sequence). The CDR3 extends over 16 amino acids.

This chain links TRBV3-1 (or the pseudogene TRBV3-2) with TRBJ1-2, with D perhaps TRBD1 (5 bases). This clonotype was sampled from a woman in her sixties or seventies in a cohort sampled during active or convalescent COVID-19. Sequencing used peripheral blood. The CDR3 spells CASSQESLRGFGGYTF. CDR3 DNA sequence: TGTGCCAGCAGCCAAGAAAGTCTCCGGGGGTTCGGTGGCTACACCTTC.